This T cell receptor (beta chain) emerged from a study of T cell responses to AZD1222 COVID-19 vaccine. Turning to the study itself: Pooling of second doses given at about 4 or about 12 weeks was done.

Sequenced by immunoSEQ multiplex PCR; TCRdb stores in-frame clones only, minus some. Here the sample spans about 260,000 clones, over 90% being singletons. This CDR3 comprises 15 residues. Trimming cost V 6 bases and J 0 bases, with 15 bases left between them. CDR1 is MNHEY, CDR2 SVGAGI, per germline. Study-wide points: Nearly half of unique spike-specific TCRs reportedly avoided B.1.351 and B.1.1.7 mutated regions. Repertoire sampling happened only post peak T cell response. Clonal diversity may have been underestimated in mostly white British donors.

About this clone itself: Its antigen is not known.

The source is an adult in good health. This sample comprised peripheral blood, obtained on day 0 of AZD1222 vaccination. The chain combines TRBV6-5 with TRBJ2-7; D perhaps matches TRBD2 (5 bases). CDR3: CASRTMPGSSYEQYF. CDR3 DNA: TGTGCCAGCAGAACAATGCCGGGAAGCTCCTACGAGCAGTACTTC.